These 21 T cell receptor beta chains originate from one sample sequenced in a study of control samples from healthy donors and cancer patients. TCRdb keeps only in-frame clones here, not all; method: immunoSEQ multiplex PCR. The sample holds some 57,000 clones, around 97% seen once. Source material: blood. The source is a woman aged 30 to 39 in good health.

CDR3 region: CASSLAQGEQETQYF. CDR3 nucleotide sequence: TGCGCCAGCAGTCTAGCTCAGGGTGAGCAAGAGACCCAGTACTTC. The chain has TRBV4-1 and TRBJ2-5; perhaps D is TRBD1 or TRBD2 (5 bases each). The CDR3 length is 15 residues. CDR1 is MGHRA, CDR2 YSYEKL, per germline. Trimming left V 6 bases short and J 2 bases short, with 16 bases between.

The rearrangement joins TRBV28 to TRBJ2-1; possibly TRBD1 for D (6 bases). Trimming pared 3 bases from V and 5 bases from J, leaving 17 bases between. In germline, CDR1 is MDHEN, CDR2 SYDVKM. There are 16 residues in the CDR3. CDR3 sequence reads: CASSFEQGWANNEQFF. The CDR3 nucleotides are TGTGCCAGCAGTTTTGAACAGGGTTGGGCCAACAATGAGCAGTTCTTC.

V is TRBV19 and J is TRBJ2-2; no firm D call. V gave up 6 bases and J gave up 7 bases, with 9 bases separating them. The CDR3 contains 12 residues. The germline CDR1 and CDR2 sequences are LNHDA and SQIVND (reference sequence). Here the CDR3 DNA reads TGTGCCAGTAGATATGATGGCGGGGAGCTGTTTTTT. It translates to CASRYDGGELFF.

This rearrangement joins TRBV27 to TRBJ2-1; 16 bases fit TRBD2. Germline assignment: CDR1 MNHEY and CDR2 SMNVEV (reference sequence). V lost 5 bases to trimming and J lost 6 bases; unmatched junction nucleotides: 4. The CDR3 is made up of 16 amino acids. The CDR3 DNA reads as TGTGCCAGCAGTATCGGGACTAGCGGGAGGGCCAATGAGCAGTTCTTC. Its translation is CASSIGTSGRANEQFF.

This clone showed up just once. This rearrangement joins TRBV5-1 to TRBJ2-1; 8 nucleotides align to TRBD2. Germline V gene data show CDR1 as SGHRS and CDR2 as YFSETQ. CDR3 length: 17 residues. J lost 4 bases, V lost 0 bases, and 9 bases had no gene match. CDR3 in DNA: TGCGCCAGCAGCTTGGATCCGGGAGGGCCAAGGTACAATGAGCAGTTCTTC. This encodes CASSLDPGGPRYNEQFF.

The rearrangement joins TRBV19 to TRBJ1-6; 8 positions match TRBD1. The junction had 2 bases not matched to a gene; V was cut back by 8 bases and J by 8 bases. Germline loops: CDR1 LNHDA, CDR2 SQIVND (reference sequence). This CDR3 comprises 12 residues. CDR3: CASGQGHSPLHF. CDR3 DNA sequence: TGTGCCAGTGGACAGGGACATTCACCCCTCCACTTT. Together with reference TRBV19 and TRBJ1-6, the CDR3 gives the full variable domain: DGGITQSPKYLFRKEGQNVTLSCEQNLNHDAMYWYRQDPGQGLRLIYYSQIVNDFQKGDIAEGYSVSREKKESFPLTVTSAQKNPTAFYLCASGQGHSPLHFGNGTRLTVT.

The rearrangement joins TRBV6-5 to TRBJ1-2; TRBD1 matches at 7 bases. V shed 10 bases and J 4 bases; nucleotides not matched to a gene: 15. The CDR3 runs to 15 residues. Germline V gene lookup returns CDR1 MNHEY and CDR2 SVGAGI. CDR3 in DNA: TGTGCCACCGACAGGGACTCAGCGTTGAGCTATGGCTACACCTTC. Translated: CATDRDSALSYGYTF.

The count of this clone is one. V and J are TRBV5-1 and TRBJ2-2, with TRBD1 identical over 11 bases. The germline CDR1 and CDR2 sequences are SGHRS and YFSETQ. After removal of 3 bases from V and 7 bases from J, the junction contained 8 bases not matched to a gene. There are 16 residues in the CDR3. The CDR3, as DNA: TGCGCCAGCAGCTCAAATCCGGGACAGGGGGTCGGGGAGCTGTTTTTT. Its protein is CASSSNPGQGVGELFF.

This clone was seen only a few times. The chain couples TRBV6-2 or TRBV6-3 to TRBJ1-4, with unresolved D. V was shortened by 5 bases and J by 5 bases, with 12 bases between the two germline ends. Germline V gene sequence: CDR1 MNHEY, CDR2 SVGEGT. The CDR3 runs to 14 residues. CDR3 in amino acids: CASSPGYLNEKLFF. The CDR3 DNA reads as TGTGCCAGCAGTCCAGGCTATCTAAATGAAAAACTGTTTTTT.

The DNA for the CDR3 is TGTGCCGGCCAATCTGACCTATCCCCCCTGAACACTGAAGCTTTCTTT. Amino acid sequence: CAGQSDLSPLNTEAFF. The chain recombines TRBV30 with TRBJ1-1; D remains unclear. Per germline, CDR1 GTSNPN and CDR2 SVGIG (reference sequence). The length of the CDR3 is 16 residues. Trimming took off 8 bases at V and 0 bases at J, with 22 bases between the two ends.

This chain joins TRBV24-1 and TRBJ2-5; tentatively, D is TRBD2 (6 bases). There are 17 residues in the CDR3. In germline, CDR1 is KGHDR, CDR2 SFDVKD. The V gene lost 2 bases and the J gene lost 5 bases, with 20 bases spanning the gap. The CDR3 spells CATSDSSPGAGWETQYF. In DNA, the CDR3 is TGTGCCACCAGTGATTCCTCTCCCGGGGCGGGATGGGAGACCCAGTACTTC.

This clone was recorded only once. Written as DNA, the CDR3 is TGTGCCAGCAGTTACGGACCGACCCCCGGGGAGCTGTTTTTT. Its translation is CASSYGPTPGELFF. The gene calls are TRBV6-5 and TRBJ2-2; D is uncertain. Germline assignment: CDR1 MNHEY and CDR2 SVGAGI. The CDR3 covers 14 residues. Trimming shortened V by 2 bases and J by 6 bases, and 10 bases separated the two germline ends.

CDR3 in amino acids: CSVRQAGGTGFSYEQYF. The CDR3, as DNA: TGCAGCGTTAGGCAGGCTGGGGGGACAGGCTTCTCCTACGAGCAGTACTTC. The chain joins TRBV29-1 to TRBJ2-7; 8 positions agree with TRBD1. V dropped 5 bases and J dropped 0; count of bases not matched to a gene: 15. Germline loops: CDR1 SQVTM, CDR2 ANQGSEA. This CDR3 spans 17 amino acids.

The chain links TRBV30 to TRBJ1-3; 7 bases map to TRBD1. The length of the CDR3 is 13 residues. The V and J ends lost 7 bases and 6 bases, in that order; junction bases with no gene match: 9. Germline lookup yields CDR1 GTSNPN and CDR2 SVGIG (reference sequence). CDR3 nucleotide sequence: TGTGCCTTGGAACAGGGGAGGTTAAACACCATATATTTT. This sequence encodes CALEQGRLNTIYF.

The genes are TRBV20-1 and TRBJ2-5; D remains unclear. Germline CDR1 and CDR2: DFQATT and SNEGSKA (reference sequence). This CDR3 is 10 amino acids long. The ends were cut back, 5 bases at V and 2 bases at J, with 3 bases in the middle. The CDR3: CSAGQETQYF. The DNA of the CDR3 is TGCAGTGCTGGGCAAGAGACCCAGTACTTC.

CDR3 in amino acids: CATSRDWQGTYEQYF. CDR3 sequence (DNA): TGTGCCACCAGCAGAGATTGGCAGGGAACCTACGAGCAGTACTTC. The rearrangement joins TRBV15 to TRBJ2-7, with D possibly TRBD1 on 5 matching bases. V was shortened by 0 bases and J by 2 bases, with 11 bases between the two germline ends. CDR1 and CDR2 from the germline V gene are LNHNV and YYDKDF (reference sequence). This CDR3 is built from 15 residues.

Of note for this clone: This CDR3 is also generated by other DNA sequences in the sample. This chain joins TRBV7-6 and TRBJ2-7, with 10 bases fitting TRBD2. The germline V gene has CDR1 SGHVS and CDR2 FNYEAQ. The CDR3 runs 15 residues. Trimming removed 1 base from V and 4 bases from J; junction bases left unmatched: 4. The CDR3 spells CASSLGSSGSYEQYF. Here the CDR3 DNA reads TGTGCCAGCAGCTTAGGGTCTAGCGGGAGTTACGAGCAGTACTTC.

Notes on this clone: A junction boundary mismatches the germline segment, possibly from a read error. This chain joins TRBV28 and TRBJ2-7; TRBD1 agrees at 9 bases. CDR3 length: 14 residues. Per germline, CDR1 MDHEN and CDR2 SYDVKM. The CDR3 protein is CASSSGTGSSEQYF. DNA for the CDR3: TGTGCCAGCAGTTCCGGGACAGGGTCCTCCGAGCAGTACTTC.

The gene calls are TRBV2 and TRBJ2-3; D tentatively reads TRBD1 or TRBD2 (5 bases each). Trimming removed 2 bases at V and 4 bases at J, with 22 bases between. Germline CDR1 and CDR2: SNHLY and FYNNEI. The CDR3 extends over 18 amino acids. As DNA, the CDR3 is TGTGCCAGCAGTGAACAGGGAGAAATATCGTGGGGCGCAGATACGCAGTATTTT. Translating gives CASSEQGEISWGADTQYF.

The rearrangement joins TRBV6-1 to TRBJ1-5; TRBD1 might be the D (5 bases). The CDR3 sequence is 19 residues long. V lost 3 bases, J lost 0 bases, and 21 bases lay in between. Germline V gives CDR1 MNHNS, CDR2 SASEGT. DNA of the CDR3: TGTGCCAGCAGTGAGACGACGGGGTTGGGGGTAAATAGCAATCAGCCCCAGCATTTT. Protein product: CASSETTGLGVNSNQPQHF.

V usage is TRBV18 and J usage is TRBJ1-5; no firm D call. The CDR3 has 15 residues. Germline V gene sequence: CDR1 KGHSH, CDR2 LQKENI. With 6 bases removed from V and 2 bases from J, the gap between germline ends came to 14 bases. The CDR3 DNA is TGTGCCAGCTCTCCAGAATTATTGCGCAATCAGCCCCAGCATTTT. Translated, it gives CASSPELLRNQPQHF.